The 20 T cell receptor beta chains below come from one sample, sequenced in a study of T cells after yellow fever vaccination. TCRdb analysed the 5' RACE reads with MiXCR anew, one entry per CDR3 protein. The sample has about 320,000 distinct CDR3 sequences, around 4.4% seen once. Here the sequenced sample was PBMCs, taken 15 days after the yellow fever booster vaccination. The receptor source for this set is a man between 18 and 35 years old who received the YFV17D yellow fever vaccine.

This clonotype was recorded many times. V and J are TRBV20-1 and TRBJ2-3; weak D call: TRBD1 (5 bases). Germline values: CDR1 DFQATT, CDR2 SNEGSKA (reference sequence). V lost 5 bases and J 0 bases, leaving 12 bases between the germline ends. The CDR3 consists of 14 residues. The CDR3 nucleotides are TGCAGTGCTGTAGAAGGGGCGAGCACAGATACGCAGTATTTT. Its translation: CSAVEGASTDTQYF.

This clonotype was detected a few times. This chain uses TRBV12-3 or TRBV12-4 with TRBJ1-2, with a tentative D call TRBD1 (5 bases). The CDR3 runs 17 residues. Trimming removed 3 bases from V and 2 bases from J, with 19 bases in between. CDR3 nucleotides: TGTGCCAGCAGTTTTTCCGGCCAGGGCTACTACAACTATGGCTACACCTTC. This codes for CASSFSGQGYYNYGYTF.

This clonotype was recorded many times. This chain uses TRBV7-2 with TRBJ2-6; TRBD1 might be the D (6 bases). V was cut by 2 bases and J by 0 bases, with 8 bases left in between. Germline V gene sequence: CDR1 SGHTA, CDR2 FQGNSA. The CDR3 has 16 amino acids. CDR3 residues: CASSLQGPSGANVLTF. Written as DNA, the CDR3 is TGTGCCAGCAGCTTACAGGGGCCCTCTGGGGCCAACGTCCTGACTTTC.

This clonotype was seen a handful of times. This chain uses TRBV5-1 with TRBJ1-4; 12 nucleotides line up with TRBD1. Germline V CDR1 and CDR2: SGHRS, YFSETQ. V shed 3 bases and J 8 bases; nucleotides not matched to a gene: 5. The CDR3 consists of 15 residues. The CDR3 coding sequence is TGCGCCAGCAGCTCGGGACAGGGGGCTTTAGAAAAACTGTTTTTT. This gives the protein CASSSGQGALEKLFF.

This clonotype occurred many times. This chain uses TRBV7-2 with TRBJ1-4, with D tentatively TRBD1 (5 bases). The V gene's germline CDR1 is SGHTA and CDR2 FQGNSA. The CDR3 has 14 residues. Trimming removed 2 bases from V and 8 bases from J, with 12 bases in between. The CDR3 spells CASSLSGGYEKLFF. The CDR3 bases are TGTGCCAGCAGCTTATCCGGGGGGTACGAAAAACTGTTTTTT.

This clonotype was seen a few times. This chain connects TRBV4-3 to TRBJ2-7; 11 bases fit TRBD1. This CDR3 comprises 14 residues. Germline V gene lookup returns CDR1 LGHNA and CDR2 YSLEER. After removal of 5 bases from V and 6 bases from J, the junction contained 6 bases not matched to a gene. The CDR3 sequence is CASSSGQGVGEQYF. CDR3 DNA: TGCGCCAGCAGCTCGGGACAGGGGGTCGGCGAGCAGTACTTC.

This clonotype was found a few times. V and J are TRBV2 and TRBJ1-1; no clear D gene. V shed 4 bases and J shed 3 bases, with 9 bases lying between them. The CDR3 has 13 residues. CDR1 is SNHLY and CDR2 is FYNNEI in the germline V gene. The CDR3, as DNA: TGTGCCAGCAGTGTATGGGTGGACACTGAAGCTTTCTTT. Translating gives CASSVWVDTEAFF. The whole variable domain, filled in from reference TRBV2 and TRBJ1-1, reads EPEVTQTPSHQVTQMGQEVILRCVPISNHLYFYWYRQILGQKVEFLVSFYNNEISEKSEIFDDQFSVERPDGSNFTLKIRSTKLEDSAMYFCASSVWVDTEAFFGQGTRLTVV.

The rearrangement joins TRBV12-3 or TRBV12-4 to TRBJ2-5, with 8 bases aligning to TRBD2. J gave up 2 bases and V 3 bases, and 2 bases lay outside the gene matches. The CDR3 length is 14 residues. The CDR3 sequence is CASSFERGQETQYF. The DNA for the CDR3 is TGTGCCAGCAGTTTTGAGCGGGGGCAAGAGACCCAGTACTTC.

Of note for this clonotype: A read error may be the cause here, since a much bigger clone is one base away. This sequence joins TRBV12-3 or TRBV12-4 and TRBJ1-2; 7 bases fit TRBD1. The V segment lost 6 bases and the J segment 3 bases; nucleotides outside the gene matches: 1. This CDR3 has 12 amino acids. CDR3 residues: CASSGQDYGYTF. The CDR3 DNA follows: TGTGCCAGCAGCGGACAGGACTATGGCTACACCTTC.

This clonotype was seen only a few times. This sequence joins TRBV6-6 and TRBJ2-2, with D possibly matching TRBD1 (6 bases). Trimming left V 5 bases short and J 1 base short, with 17 bases between. Germline V CDR1 and CDR2: MNHNY, SVGAGI (reference sequence). The CDR3 has 17 residues. The CDR3 sequence is CASSPRGRGLNTGELFF. The CDR3 bases are TGTGCCAGCAGTCCCAGGGGAAGGGGCCTGAACACCGGGGAGCTGTTTTTT.

Ten or more counts support this clonotype. This chain joins TRBV20-1 and TRBJ1-2; D is undetermined. With 1 base removed from V and 0 bases from J, the gap between germline ends came to 12 bases. CDR1 and CDR2 from the germline V gene are DFQATT and SNEGSKA (reference sequence). The CDR3 runs to 15 residues. In DNA, the CDR3 is TGCAGTGCTAGAGGCCCCCTGCTGACTAACTATGGCTACACCTTC. Amino acid sequence: CSARGPLLTNYGYTF.

The chain couples TRBV4-3 to TRBJ1-3, with D possibly matching TRBD1 (6 bases). This CDR3 region has 16 residues. The germline gives CDR1 LGHNA, CDR2 YSLEER. V was trimmed by 4 bases and J by 0 bases, leaving 13 bases between them. CDR3 region: CASSPNRVDSGNTIYF. CDR3 DNA sequence: TGCGCCAGCAGCCCAAACAGGGTGGACTCTGGAAACACCATATATTTT.

The V gene is TRBV12-3 or TRBV12-4, the J gene TRBJ1-1, with 8 bases identical to TRBD1. The CDR3 has 16 residues. Trimming took 3 bases from V and 5 from J; bases not matched to a gene: 11. The DNA for the CDR3 is TGTGCCAGCAGTTTCCGCTCATCAGGGGGCAAGACTGAAGCTTTCTTT. The encoded protein is CASSFRSSGGKTEAFF.

The CDR3 DNA is TGTGCCAGCAGCTATGGGACAGGGGTAAGAGATACGCAGTATTTT. Protein product: CASSYGTGVRDTQYF. The V and J genes are TRBV12-3 or TRBV12-4 and TRBJ2-3; 10 bases match TRBD1. The CDR3 consists of 15 residues. J lost 5 bases, V lost 6 bases, and 8 bases had no gene match.

V and J are TRBV7-6 and TRBJ2-1, with no clear D. The germline gives CDR1 SGHVS, CDR2 FNYEAQ. This CDR3 contains 16 residues. V lost 3 bases and J 0 bases, leaving 12 bases between the germline ends. This CDR3 is CASSFWTASSYNEQFF. CDR3 sequence (DNA): TGTGCCAGCAGCTTCTGGACGGCGAGCTCCTACAATGAGCAGTTCTTC.

A few counts support this clonotype. The V gene is TRBV5-6, the J gene TRBJ2-5; 15 nucleotides agree with TRBD2. Looked up from germline, CDR1 is SGHDT and CDR2 is YYEEEE. The trim removed 4 bases at V and 0 bases at J, leaving 10 bases unmatched. This CDR3 has 19 amino acids. The CDR3 sequence is CASSLSPGTSGGYQETQYF. The CDR3 DNA is TGTGCCAGCAGCCTAAGCCCCGGGACTAGCGGGGGGTACCAAGAGACCCAGTACTTC.

This clonotype showed up many times. V is TRBV29-1 and J is TRBJ1-4, with 7 bases matching TRBD1. The germline V gene encodes CDR1 SQVTM and CDR2 ANQGSEA. The length of the CDR3 is 15 residues. V shed 4 bases and J 0 bases; nucleotides not matched to a gene: 5. CDR3 loop: CSVGAGGATNEKLFF. CDR3 bases: TGCAGCGTTGGGGCAGGGGGTGCAACTAATGAAAAACTGTTTTTT.

In this sample, this clonotype turned up many times. The CDR3 DNA reads TGTGCCAGCAGCCAAGATCTTGGGGGGCGGGAGACCCAGTACTTC. It codes for CASSQDLGGRETQYF. The rearrangement links TRBV4-2 to TRBJ2-5; D might be TRBD1 or TRBD2, each matching 6 bases. The germline V gene encodes CDR1 LGHNA and CDR2 YNFKEQ. This CDR3 is built from 15 residues. The V end was cut by 0 bases, the J end by 5 bases, with 13 bases between.

There are many counts of this clonotype. The chain is built from TRBV20-1 and TRBJ1-1; no definite D call. The V end was cut by 1 base, the J end by 1 base, with 7 bases between. The CDR3 totals 13 residues. CDR1 and CDR2 (germline): DFQATT, SNEGSKA (reference sequence). CDR3 region: CSARVRPNTEAFF. In nucleotides, the CDR3 is TGCAGTGCTAGAGTTAGGCCGAACACTGAAGCTTTCTTT.

At least ten counts were recorded for this clonotype. CDR3 DNA: TGTGCCAGCAGCCCCAGGGATCTCCCTGCGGTTGGAAACACCATATATTTT. As protein: CASSPRDLPAVGNTIYF. This chain links TRBV9 with TRBJ1-3, with D maybe TRBD1 (5 bases). Germline loops: CDR1 SGDLS, CDR2 YYNGEE. The CDR3 totals 17 residues. Trimming shortened V by 4 bases and J by 3 bases, and 20 bases separated the two germline ends. Supplemented by reference TRBV9 and TRBJ1-3, the full variable domain reads DSGVTQTPKHLITATGQRVTLRCSPRSGDLSVYWYQQSLDQGLQFLIQYYNGEERAKGNILERFSAQQFPDLHSELNLSSLELGDSALYFCASSPRDLPAVGNTIYFGEGSWLTVV.